Listed here are 17 T cell receptor beta chains from one sample, sequenced in a study of T-cell reconstitution after alpha-beta-depleted transplantation in children. Researchers prepared the TCRbeta library using unique molecular identifiers, the study reports. TCRdb passed the PCR reads through MiXCR, listing each CDR3 protein once. The sample comprises 600,000 to 700,000 distinct CDR3 sequences, 16% of which are singletons, and 1.1% rests with the top ten. Material: PBMCs from the stem cell graft donor, obtained from the stem cell graft. These TCRs come from a human donor who donated a stem cell graft to a child with acute myeloid leukemia.

This clonotype was seen a few times. V usage is TRBV10-3 and J usage is TRBJ1-1; D may be TRBD1 (5 bases). Germline values: CDR1 ENHRY, CDR2 SYGVKD. Trimming stripped 6 bases from V and 5 bases from J, with 13 bases between. The CDR3 runs 13 residues. CDR3 sequence reads: CAIRFEGETEAFF. The CDR3 DNA is TGTGCCATCAGGTTTGAAGGGGAAACTGAAGCTTTCTTT.

This clonotype was seen more than once but under ten times. The rearrangement uses TRBV20-1 and TRBJ1-2; the D is unclear. This CDR3 is built from 12 residues. The germline V and J ends were trimmed by 0 bases and 5 bases, with 7 bases remaining between them. Germline CDR1 is DFQATT and CDR2 is SNEGSKA (reference sequence). DNA for the CDR3: TGCAGTGCTAGAGACGGAGTATATGGCTACACCTTC. This codes for CSARDGVYGYTF.

This clonotype was recorded once. This rearrangement joins TRBV4-3 to TRBJ1-2, with a weak D call TRBD1 (6 bases). V was clipped by 0 bases and J by 2 bases, with 10 bases between them. CDR3 length: 15 amino acids. The germline V gene encodes CDR1 LGHNA and CDR2 YSLEER. The CDR3 nucleotides read TGCGCCAGCAGCCAAGATCACAGGGTGAACTATGGCTACACCTTC. This encodes CASSQDHRVNYGYTF.

The chain recombines TRBV7-8 with TRBJ2-1; 11 bases match TRBD2. Germline V lookup: CDR1 SGHVS, CDR2 FQNEAQ. The V and J ends lost 0 bases and 12 bases, in that order; junction bases with no gene match: 4. This CDR3 spans 14 amino acids. Here the CDR3 reads CASSLAGLAGGQFF. The CDR3 DNA is TGTGCCAGCAGCTTAGCTGGTCTAGCGGGGGGGCAGTTCTTC.

The chain couples TRBV9 to TRBJ2-1; D not certain. Trimming removed 4 bases at V and 3 bases at J, with 11 bases between. This CDR3 has 14 residues. Germline loops: CDR1 SGDLS, CDR2 YYNGEE. Here the CDR3 reads CASSLSQYYNEQFF. CDR3 in DNA: TGTGCCAGCAGCCTCAGTCAGTACTACAATGAGCAGTTCTTC.

This clonotype has a count of ten or more. The V call is TRBV5-1, the J call TRBJ2-6, with D possibly being TRBD1 (5 bases). In germline, CDR1 is SGHRS, CDR2 YFSETQ. This CDR3 comprises 17 residues. V was cut by 2 bases and J by 0 bases, with 12 bases left in between. CDR3 in amino acids: CASSLGETLSGANVLTF. CDR3 nucleotides: TGCGCCAGCAGCTTAGGGGAAACTCTCTCTGGGGCCAACGTCCTGACTTTC.

This clonotype was detected ten times or more. V gene TRBV20-1 combines with J gene TRBJ1-4; no definite D call. Germline CDR1 reads DFQATT; CDR2 reads SNEGSKA (reference sequence). The CDR3 extends over 13 amino acids. With 3 bases removed from V and 8 bases from J, the gap between germline ends came to 13 bases. The CDR3 loop is CSASRPLEEKLFF. CDR3 in DNA: TGCAGTGCTAGCCGACCTTTGGAGGAAAAACTGTTTTTT.

At least ten counts were recorded for this clonotype. The chain carries TRBV7-2 and TRBJ2-1; TRBD2 agrees at 9 bases. This CDR3 spans 15 amino acids. Germline V CDR1 and CDR2: SGHTA, FQGNSA. The trim removed 6 bases at V and 4 bases at J, leaving 7 bases unmatched. CDR3 DNA: TGTGCCAGCAGACCGACTAGCGGACAATACAATGAGCAGTTCTTC. Encoded protein: CASRPTSGQYNEQFF. Complete variable domain (other parts from reference TRBV7-2 and TRBJ2-1): GAGVSQSPSNKVTEKGKDVELRCDPISGHTALYWYRQSLGQGLEFLIYFQGNSAPDKSGLPSDRFSAERTGGSVSTLTIQRTQQEDSAVYLCASRPTSGQYNEQFFGPGTRLTVL.

This clonotype was counted once. V is TRBV7-9 and J is TRBJ2-1; TRBD1 aligns across 8 bases. CDR1 is SEHNR, CDR2 FQNEAQ, per germline (reference sequence). The length of the CDR3 is 16 residues. V trimming: 5 bases; J trimming: 7 bases; junction bases outside the gene matches: 13. The CDR3 region is CASSPRRGQDGNEQFF. As DNA, the CDR3 is TGTGCCAGCAGCCCCCGAAGGGGACAGGACGGGAATGAGCAGTTCTTC.

This clonotype has just a few counts. This chain uses TRBV7-8 with TRBJ1-5; 8 positions agree with TRBD1. This CDR3 has 15 residues. The V gene's germline CDR1 is SGHVS and CDR2 FQNEAQ. Unmatched junction bases numbered 9, after V lost 3 bases and J lost 8 bases. CDR3 sequence (DNA): TGTGCCAGCAGCTTTGCGGGACAGGTCAGCGAGCCCCAGCATTTT. It codes for CASSFAGQVSEPQHF.

CDR3: CASSKGGNSYEQYV. CDR3 DNA: TGTGCCAGCAGCAAAGGGGGCAACTCCTACGAGCAGTACGTC. This chain connects TRBV6-2 or TRBV6-3 to TRBJ2-7, with 7 bases matching TRBD1. Germline CDR1 reads MNHEY; CDR2 reads SVGEGT. The CDR3 extends over 14 amino acids. Trimming removed 6 bases from V and 0 bases from J; junction bases left unmatched: 5.

The chain is built from TRBV6-1 and TRBJ2-7; D is unclear. The V and J ends lost 2 bases and 3 bases respectively, with 8 bases between them. Germline V gene data show CDR1 as MNHNS and CDR2 as SASEGT. The CDR3 has 13 residues. The CDR3 sequence is CASSERLYYEQYF. The DNA for the CDR3 is TGTGCCAGCAGTGAACGTCTATACTACGAGCAGTACTTC.

V gene TRBV5-6 combines with J gene TRBJ1-1; D might be TRBD1 (6 bases). The CDR3 contains 18 residues. V was pared by 5 bases and J by 4 bases, with 27 bases between. Germline CDR1 is SGHDT and CDR2 is YYEEEE. The CDR3 bases are TGTGCCAGCAGAGTGTATAAAGGGGGTGTGGGGCTGGGCACTGAAGCTTTCTTT. It codes for CASRVYKGGVGLGTEAFF.

This clonotype was recorded many times. The CDR3 nucleotides read TGTGCCAGCAGCTTGGGGCTAGGGGTCTCACCCCTCCACTTT. Amino acids: CASSLGLGVSPLHF. The V and J genes are TRBV5-6 and TRBJ1-6; D might be TRBD1 (5 bases). The V end was cut by 0 bases, the J end by 10 bases, with 11 bases between. From germline, CDR1 is SGHDT and CDR2 YYEEEE. The length of the CDR3 is 14 residues.

This clonotype has more than one count but fewer than ten. The chain employs TRBV20-1 and TRBJ2-3; perhaps D is TRBD1 or TRBD2 (7 bases each). The CDR3 runs to 17 residues. With 8 bases removed from V and 2 bases from J, the gap between germline ends came to 26 bases. Germline V CDR1 and CDR2: DFQATT, SNEGSKA (reference sequence). CDR3 loop: CSPRGSDPSGYTDTQYF. CDR3 nucleotides: TGCAGTCCCAGGGGGTCGGATCCTAGCGGATACACAGATACGCAGTATTTT.

Many counts were recorded for this clonotype. The V call is TRBV12-3 or TRBV12-4, the J call TRBJ1-2, with 8 bases lining up with TRBD1. The J segment lost 8 bases and the V segment lost 11 bases, leaving 10 bases of the junction unmatched. The CDR3 contains 12 residues. CDR3 residues: CAGLDRERGYTF. The DNA of the CDR3 is TGTGCCGGATTGGACAGGGAAAGGGGCTACACCTTC.

This clonotype has a count of ten or more. The V call is TRBV4-3, the J call TRBJ2-1, with D uncertain. The germline gives CDR1 LGHNA, CDR2 YSLEER. The V and J ends lost 4 bases and 10 bases respectively, with 14 bases between them. The CDR3 spans 13 residues. The CDR3 DNA reads TGCGCCAGCAGCCGGGTGACCAACACAGAGCAGTTCTTC. Its protein product is CASSRVTNTEQFF.